This T cell receptor (beta chain) is drawn from a study of T cells in Graves' hyperthyroidism and ophthalmopathy. Diagnoses used clinical symptoms, serum thyroxine and TRAb, thyroid ultrasound and orbital computed tomography. Comment on this clonotype: Its antigen remains unidentified.

Amplification targeted TCR beta CDR3 regions from RNA transcripts. RT-PCR in the first round (using the HTBI primer set) targeted the TCR CDR3. MiXCR, applied by TCRdb to the multiplex PCR reads, yields one record per CDR3 protein. The table shows about 380,000 distinct CDR3 sequences, with approximately 15% occurring only once. Trimming cost V 7 bases and J 13 bases, with 25 bases left between them. Germline-derived CDR1 and CDR2 are LNHDA and SQIVND (reference sequence). The CDR3 contains 15 residues. Study-wide findings and caveats: Peripheral blood also featured most of the thyroid clonotypes expanded above 0.001. Classification by a 13 V-J model distinguished ophthalmopathy from stable hyperthyroidism.

V usage is TRBV19 and J usage is TRBJ1-4; D may be TRBD1 (6 bases). The specimen sequenced was blood. This clonotype originated in a man younger than 45 with Graves' hyperthyroidism that later progressed to Graves' ophthalmopathy. DNA of the CDR3: TGTGCCAGTACCCCCGGACAGCAGCTAATGAAAAGACTGTTTTTT. Translated: CASTPGQQLMKRLFF.